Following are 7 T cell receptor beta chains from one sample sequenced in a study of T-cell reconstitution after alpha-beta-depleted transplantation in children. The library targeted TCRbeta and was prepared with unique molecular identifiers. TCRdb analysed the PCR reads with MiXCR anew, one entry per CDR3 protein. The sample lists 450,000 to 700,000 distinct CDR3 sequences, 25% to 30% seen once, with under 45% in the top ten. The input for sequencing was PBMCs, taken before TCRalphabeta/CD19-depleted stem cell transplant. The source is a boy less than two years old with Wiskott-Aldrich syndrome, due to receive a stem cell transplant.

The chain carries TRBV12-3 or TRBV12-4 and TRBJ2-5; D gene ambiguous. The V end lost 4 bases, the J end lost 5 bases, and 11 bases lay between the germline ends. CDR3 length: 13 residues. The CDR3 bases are TGTGCCAGCAGTTCCGGCCGGCGGGAGACCCAGTACTTC. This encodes CASSSGRRETQYF.

This CDR3 is CASSSTGGEQYF. The CDR3 region has the DNA TGCGCCAGCAGCTCTACAGGGGGCGAGCAGTACTTC. V is TRBV5-1 and J is TRBJ2-7, with TRBD1 matching over 8 bases. The length of the CDR3 is 12 residues. The V gene end was trimmed by 3 bases and the J gene end by 6 bases; junction bases not matched to a gene: 2. From germline, CDR1 is SGHRS and CDR2 YFSETQ.

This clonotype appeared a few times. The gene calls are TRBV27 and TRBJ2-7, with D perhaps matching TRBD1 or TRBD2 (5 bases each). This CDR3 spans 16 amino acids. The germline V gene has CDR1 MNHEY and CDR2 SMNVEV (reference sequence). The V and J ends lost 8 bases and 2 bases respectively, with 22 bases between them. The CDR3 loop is CASGPPWAEGTYEQYF. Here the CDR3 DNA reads TGTGCCAGCGGTCCCCCCTGGGCAGAGGGGACCTACGAGCAGTACTTC.

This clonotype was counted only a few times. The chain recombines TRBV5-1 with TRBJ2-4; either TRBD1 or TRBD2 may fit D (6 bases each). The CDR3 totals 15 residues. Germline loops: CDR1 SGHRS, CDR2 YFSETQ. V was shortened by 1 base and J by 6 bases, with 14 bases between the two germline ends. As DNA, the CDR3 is TGCGCCAGCAGCTTGACCTGGGGGGCGGGAAACATTCAGTACTTC. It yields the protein CASSLTWGAGNIQYF.

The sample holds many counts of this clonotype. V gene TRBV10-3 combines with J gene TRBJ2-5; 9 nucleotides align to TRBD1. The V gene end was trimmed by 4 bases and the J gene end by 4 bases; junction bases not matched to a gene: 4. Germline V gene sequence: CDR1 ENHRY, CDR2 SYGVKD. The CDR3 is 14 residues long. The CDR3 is CAISADRGGETQYF. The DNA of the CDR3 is TGTGCCATCAGTGCGGACAGGGGAGGAGAGACCCAGTACTTC.

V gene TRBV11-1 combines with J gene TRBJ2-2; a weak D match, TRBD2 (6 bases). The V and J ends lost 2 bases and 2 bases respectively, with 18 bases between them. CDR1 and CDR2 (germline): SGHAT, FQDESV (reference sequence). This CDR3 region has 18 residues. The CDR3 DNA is TGTGCCAGCAGCTTATTTCGGGAGCTTATTTCTAACACCGGGGAGCTGTTTTTT. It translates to CASSLFRELISNTGELFF.

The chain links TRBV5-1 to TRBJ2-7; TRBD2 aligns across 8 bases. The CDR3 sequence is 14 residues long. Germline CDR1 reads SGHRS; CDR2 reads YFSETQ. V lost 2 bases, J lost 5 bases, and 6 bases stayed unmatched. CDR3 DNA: TGCGCCAGCAGCTTAACCAGCGGGAGCCACGAGCAGTACTTC. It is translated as CASSLTSGSHEQYF.